This TCR beta chain was identified in a study of shared clonotypes between healthy human individuals. Data came from immunoSEQ multiplex PCR; TCRdb stores just in-frame clones and leaves some out. The data hold approximately 2.5 million clones, with roughly 93% observed a single time. The V and J ends lost 1 base and 1 base, in that order; junction bases with no gene match: 4. From germline, CDR1 is MDHEN and CDR2 SYDVKM. The CDR3 covers 15 residues. The chain has TRBV28 and TRBJ2-7; the match to TRBD1 covers 7 bases. This sequence was found in a man between 18 and 29 years old in good health. Some clones in this sample may be carry-over from other donors' samples. The sample was naive CD4+ T cells from PBMCs. Subset described: CD45RA+ positively selected. In DNA form, the CDR3 reads TGTGCCAGCAGTTTATTGAGACAGGGTTCCTACGAGCAGTACTTC. Translation: CASSLLRQGSYEQYF. Full variable domain (missing parts from reference TRBV28 and TRBJ2-7): DVKVTQSSRYLVKRTGEKVFLECVQDMDHENMFWYRQDPGLGLRLIYFSYDVKMKEKGDIPEGYSVSREKKERFSLILESASTNQTSMYLCASSLLRQGSYEQYFGPGTRLTVT.